Sequencing of this T cell receptor (beta chain) was carried out in a study of radiation and T cells in renal cell carcinoma. Time point noted: baseline pretreatment blood. The sample's treatment: 15 Gy SBRT to primary tumor, nephrectomy 4 weeks later. Notes on this clone: Its antigen is not identified.

The CDR3 runs to 19 residues. V was clipped by 5 bases and J by 8 bases; unmatched bases: 21. Germline V gene data show CDR1 as LNHDA and CDR2 as SQIVND (reference sequence). General study results and limits: Top tumor clonotypes rose in blood 2 weeks post-radiation, then contracted. Pretreatment tumor biopsies were lacking, so baseline clonotypes are unknown.

Sequencing used immunoSEQ multiplex PCR; TCRdb keeps in-frame clones, though not all of them. The repertoire consists of some 100,000 clones, with 82% occurring once and the leading ten covering around 5.8%. The specimen comprised blood, sampled from a patient whose treatment included radiotherapy and nephrectomy. This sequence originates from a man aged 60 to 69 with renal cell carcinoma. The chain recombines TRBV19 with TRBJ1-4, with 9 bases identical to TRBD1. CDR3 protein: CASSSGQGGDLISGEKLFF. In nucleotides, the CDR3 is TGTGCCAGTAGTTCGGGACAGGGTGGGGATCTCATCTCGGGAGAAAAACTGTTTTTT. The variable domain in full, with the rest retrieved from reference TRBV19 and TRBJ1-4, is DGGITQSPKYLFRKEGQNVTLSCEQNLNHDAMYWYRQDPGQGLRLIYYSQIVNDFQKGDIAEGYSVSREKKESFPLTVTSAQKNPTAFYLCASSSGQGGDLISGEKLFFGSGTQLSVL.